The clone carrying this T cell receptor beta chain appeared a few times. The antigen remains undetermined. A much larger clonotype is one base distant, so this may be a read error. The study based diagnoses on clinical symptoms, serum thyroxine and TRAb, thyroid ultrasound and orbital computed tomography. More than 9.5 ml fresh peripheral blood yielded the PBMCs. The data originate from a study of T cells in Graves' hyperthyroidism and ophthalmopathy. Study findings and constraints: Prediction of ophthalmopathy progression came a median roughly 6.7 months pre-onset. Patients with ophthalmopathy were separated from those with stable hyperthyroidism by a 13 V-J model.

Unmatched junction bases numbered 6, after V lost 4 bases and J lost 5 bases. The CDR3 spans 14 residues. Germline CDR1 reads MGHDK; CDR2 reads SYGVNS. Using RNA transcripts as the source, TCR beta CDR3 regions were amplified. The HTBI set primed first-round TCR CDR3 RT-PCR. From the multiplex PCR reads, TCRdb called clonotypes with MiXCR, one entry per CDR3 protein. The sample yields 300,000 to 450,000 distinct CDR3 sequences, about 13% seen once. The sequencing sample was made of blood. The receptor comes from a man in his thirties or forties with Graves' hyperthyroidism that later progressed to Graves' ophthalmopathy. This sequence joins TRBV25-1 and TRBJ2-5; 8 positions match TRBD1. The CDR3 DNA follows: TGTGCCAGCAGTGGGACAGGGTCAAGGGAGACCCAGTACTTC. Translation gives CASSGTGSRETQYF. Drawing the rest from reference TRBV25-1 and TRBJ2-5, the complete variable domain is EADIYQTPRYLVIGTGKKITLECSQTMGHDKMYWYQQDPGMELHLIHYSYGVNSTEKGDLSSESTVSRIRTEHFPLTLESARPSHTSQYLCASSGTGSRETQYFGPGTRLLVL.